This T cell receptor (beta chain) was profiled in a study of blood T cell repertoires in COVID-19. Methods used by the authors: Amplification of reference gene primers was used by the study to estimate nucleated cell counts. Sequencing was performed with immunoSEQ multiplex PCR; in TCRdb, only in-frame clones are kept and a portion is missing. D and trimming were read from the DNA, whereas the V and J calls and clone size are those reported in that table. This sample has around 290,000 clones; approximately 90% occur once, and the top ten carry over 2%. This CDR3 region has 14 residues. Trimming took 4 bases from V and 1 from J, leaving 10 bases between them. CDR1 MRHNA and CDR2 SNTAGT come from the germline V gene.

The clonotype comes from an older woman in a cohort exposed to, infected with or recovered from COVID-19 (not recorded which). The gene calls are TRBV6-4 and TRBJ2-5; D unresolved. The sample taken for sequencing was PBMCs or T cells enriched from blood (not recorded which). The CDR3 coding sequence is TGTGCCAGCAGTGTCAAGCCCATCCAAGAGACCCAGTACTTC. Translated: CASSVKPIQETQYF.